Here is one T cell receptor beta chain with its context. Its antigen is unknown. The sample belongs to a study of shared clonotypes between healthy human individuals. Points from the study as a whole: A handful of donors had around 5.2% of their naive CD4 clonotypes in common. Richness estimates generally favored naive over memory subsets.

Sorted-subset replicate PCR reactions were performed with about 190 ng DNA, corresponding to tens of thousands of T cell genomes. The method was immunoSEQ multiplex PCR; TCRdb's version includes in-frame clones alone and lacks a portion of them. The data hold about 1 million clones, with under 80% observed a single time. The receptor comes from a man aged 18 to 29 in good health. Sequences were obtained from memory CD4+ T cells sorted from blood. Described subset: CD45RA-negative fraction.

CDR3 DNA: TGTGCCAGCAGTTTATCGAGGGCTTACAGCACAGATACGCAGTATTTT. It encodes CASSLSRAYSTDTQYF. The chain joins TRBV27 to TRBJ2-3; possible D gene TRBD2, 5 bases. Deletions cut 0 bases from V and 0 bases from J, with 10 bases between. Germline V gene data show CDR1 as MNHEY and CDR2 as SMNVEV (reference sequence). The CDR3 length is 16 residues.